The 18 T cell receptor beta chains given below trace back to one sample, sequenced in a study of tumor and adjacent non-tumor tissue in lung cancer. RNA was extracted from bulk tissue without any cell sorting. Three rounds of nested PCR, following a modified ARM-PCR protocol, produced the TCRbeta library. TCRdb redid the calling of the multiplex PCR reads with MiXCR, one entry per CDR3 protein. Of about 93,000 distinct CDR3 sequences detected, about 72% appear once; the ten largest clones hold approximately 16%. Specimen: lung tumor tissue. Every receptor here comes from a man aged 55-75 years with non-small cell lung cancer.

This rearrangement joins TRBV2 to TRBJ2-7, with TRBD1 matching 12 bases. This CDR3 is 17 amino acids long. The germline V gene encodes CDR1 SNHLY and CDR2 FYNNEI. The V gene end was trimmed by 6 bases and the J gene end by 3 bases; junction bases not matched to a gene: 12. As DNA, the CDR3 is TGTGCCAGCAGCGGGGGACAGGGGGCCTCGAGTTTCTACGAGCAGTACTTC. Amino acids: CASSGGQGASSFYEQYF.

The sample holds one count of this clonotype. The junction departs from the called germline gene at one end, perhaps through a read error. CDR3 in DNA: TGTGTCAACAGTACATCCGGGACAAAAGCCACAGAAACGCAGTATTTT. This sequence encodes CVNSTSGTKATETQYF. The rearrangement links TRBV28 to TRBJ2-3; perhaps TRBD1 as D (6 bases). CDR1 is MDHEN, CDR2 SYDVKM, per germline. This CDR3 region has 16 residues.

As for this clonotype: A much larger clone lies one base from this, so it may be a read error. The chain carries TRBV29-1 and TRBJ2-5; D remains ambiguous. Trimming took 6 bases from V and 4 from J, leaving 9 bases between them. The CDR3 consists of 11 residues. CDR1 and CDR2 from the germline V gene are SQVTM and ANQGSEA. CDR3 sequence (DNA): TGCAGCGTACTAAGAGGAGAGACCCAGTACTTC. This translates into CSVLRGETQYF.

This clonotype came up many times. CDR3 protein: CASNRDTSSYEQYF. The CDR3 coding sequence is TGTGCCAGCAACCGGGACACAAGCTCCTACGAGCAGTACTTC. This rearrangement joins TRBV28 to TRBJ2-7, with D perhaps TRBD1 (6 bases). This CDR3 has 14 amino acids. Trimming took off 7 bases at V and 0 bases at J, with 13 bases between the two ends. Per the germline V gene, CDR1 is MDHEN and CDR2 is SYDVKM.

This clonotype is a singleton in its sample. Possible read error: a much larger clone is one base away. The chain is built from TRBV20-1 and TRBJ2-3, with unresolved D. This CDR3 has 16 residues. Germline CDR1 is DFQATT and CDR2 is SNEGSKA (reference sequence). Trimming took off 2 bases at V and 2 bases at J, with 17 bases between the two ends. The CDR3 DNA reads TGCAGTGCTAGATCGTCATCAGTGGCCCTCACAGATACGCAGTATTTT. Its protein product is CSARSSSVALTDTQYF.

This clonotype was recorded at least ten times. The rearrangement joins TRBV6-2 or TRBV6-3 to TRBJ2-1, with D perhaps given as TRBD1 or TRBD2 (5 bases each). CDR1 is MNHEY and CDR2 is SVGEGT in the germline V gene. This CDR3 has 13 residues. Trimming removed 4 bases at V and 10 bases at J, with 14 bases between. CDR3 sequence: CASSSPGTGEQFF. In DNA form, the CDR3 reads TGTGCCAGCAGTTCCCCGGGGACGGGAGAGCAGTTCTTC.

In the case of this clonotype: Relative to the germline gene, one junction end is altered; a read error may explain this. The chain links TRBV12-3 or TRBV12-4 to TRBJ2-1; D is uncertain. The CDR3 sequence is 12 residues long. Written as DNA, the CDR3 is TGTGCCAGCAGCCGGAGCAGCAATGTGCAGTTCTTT. It encodes CASSRSSNVQFF.

This clonotype was detected many times. The rearrangement links TRBV12-3 or TRBV12-4 to TRBJ2-7, with D unclear. Near its end, the DNA agrees better with TRBJ2-1, so the J call may be wrong. CDR3 size: 11 residues. The CDR3 nucleotides read TGTGCCAGCAGTTTGCGGAGCGAGCAGTTCTTC. It specifies CASSLRSEQFF.

This clonotype has ten or more counts. CDR3 protein: CASSRTFQNTGELFF. For the CDR3, the DNA is TGTGCCAGCAGCCGGACTTTCCAGAACACCGGGGAGCTGTTTTTT. This chain uses TRBV7-9 with TRBJ2-2, with D perhaps matching TRBD2 (5 bases). Germline V gene lookup returns CDR1 SEHNR and CDR2 FQNEAQ (reference sequence). The CDR3 totals 15 residues. The V end was cut by 5 bases, the J end by 1 base, with 11 bases between.

CDR3 protein: CACGQRTSTDTQYF. The CDR3 coding sequence is TGTGCCTGCGGACAGCGAACTAGCACAGATACGCAGTATTTT. The genes are TRBV6-1 and TRBJ2-3, with D perhaps TRBD1 (6 bases). Germline loops: CDR1 MNHNS, CDR2 SASEGT. V lost 11 bases to trimming and J lost 0 bases, with 15 bases between them. The CDR3 extends over 14 amino acids.

This clonotype came up a few times. This chain joins TRBV19 and TRBJ1-5, with D uncertain. V was pared by 2 bases and J by 0 bases, with 8 bases between. CDR1 and CDR2 from the germline V gene are LNHDA and SQIVND (reference sequence). CDR3 size: 15 residues. This CDR3 is CASSITDHSNQPQHF. In DNA, the CDR3 is TGTGCCAGTAGTATAACGGATCATAGCAATCAGCCCCAGCATTTT.

The chain joins TRBV6-6 to TRBJ1-4, with D hard to call. Germline assignment: CDR1 MNHNY and CDR2 SVGAGI (reference sequence). This CDR3 is 11 amino acids long. Trimming cost V 6 bases and J 17 bases, with 16 bases left between them. The CDR3 DNA reads as TGTGCCAGCAGCTTCAACGAAAAACCATTTTTT. It yields the protein CASSFNEKPFF.

Details on this clonotype: The junction differs from germline at one of its ends, possibly a read error. CDR3 DNA: TGCAGCGTTGAGGCGGGGGGACAGGGACGTCGCAATGAGCGGTTCTTC. It encodes CSVEAGGQGRRNERFF. V gene TRBV29-1 combines with J gene TRBJ2-1; tentatively, D is TRBD1 (9 bases). The CDR3 spans 16 residues. Germline V gene data show CDR1 as SQVTM and CDR2 as ANQGSEA.

This clonotype occurred a few times. Because it lacks the conserved phenylalanine or tryptophan at the end, this CDR3 is likely a read error. It is unclear where the CDR3 begins or ends on the DNA, so no DNA is shown, and the CDR3 is as TCRdb lists it. This chain connects TRBV12-3 or TRBV12-4 to TRBJ2-4; the D call of TRBD1 is as the table states it, not checked on the DNA. The CDR3 is 15 residues long, counting both termini. The CDR3 sequence: CASSPLGTGEGTQYL.

A note on this clonotype: This may be a read error, as it is one base from a much larger clone. V usage is TRBV12-3 or TRBV12-4 and J usage is TRBJ2-3; 7 bases line up with TRBD1. V shed 5 bases, J shed 11 bases, and the junction held 10 bases outside the gene matches. The CDR3 has 13 residues. The CDR3 DNA reads as TGTGCCAGCAGTACCGGTAACAGGGGTCTGCAGTATTTT. This translates into CASSTGNRGLQYF.

The chain uses TRBV4-2 and TRBJ2-1; D gene uncertain. CDR3 size: 17 residues. V was pared by 3 bases and J by 2 bases, with 17 bases between. Germline V gives CDR1 LGHNA, CDR2 YNFKEQ. The CDR3 DNA reads as TGTGCCAGCAGCCATGATGCGAACCCCGGAACCTACAATGAGCAGTTCTTC. Protein sequence: CASSHDANPGTYNEQFF.

The gene calls are TRBV12-3 or TRBV12-4 and TRBJ1-5, with unresolved D. The CDR3 is made up of 13 amino acids. V shed 1 base and J shed 7 bases, with 8 bases lying between them. CDR3 residues: CASSLGRSQPQHF. The CDR3 coding sequence is TGTGCCAGCAGTTTAGGGCGATCCCAGCCCCAGCATTTT.

With regard to this clonotype: Its ends do not fully match the called genes, so a read error is possible. The chain uses TRBV4-1 and TRBJ1-3; possibly TRBD1 for D (5 bases). There are 16 residues in the CDR3. Germline V gene lookup returns CDR1 MGHRA and CDR2 YSYEKL. The CDR3 sequence: CASSLFDRGSGNTLYF. The CDR3 DNA sequence: TGCGCCAGCAGCCTTTTTGACAGAGGGTCTGGAAACACCTTATATTTT.